This T cell receptor (beta chain) was sequenced during a study of preoperative IRX-2 immunotherapy in early breast cancer. Germline V gene lookup returns CDR1 LNHNV and CDR2 YYDKDF (reference sequence). Trimming removed 5 bases at V and 4 bases at J, with 6 bases between. This CDR3 is built from 11 residues. Profiled with immunoSEQ multiplex PCR; TCRdb holds only in-frame clones, not every one. The sample has around 60,000 clones; 94% are singletons. Stated treatment: preoperative locoregional IRX-2 cytokine immunotherapy. This phase Ib study tested locoregional IRX-2 cytokine immunotherapy given before surgery. In its sample, this clone was seen once.

This chain joins TRBV15 and TRBJ2-7; no clear D. The sample here was taken from a patient treated with IRX-2 immunotherapy. This TCR was sampled from a human donor with breast cancer. In nucleotides, the CDR3 is TGTGCCACCAGCGAGAGATACGAGCAGTACTTC. Amino acid sequence: CATSERYEQYF.